The clone carrying this T cell receptor (beta chain) occurred many times. Its antigen is unidentified. The sample belongs to a study of T cells in Graves' hyperthyroidism and ophthalmopathy. RNA transcripts gave rise to amplified TCR beta CDR3 regions. The HTBI primer set served for first-round RT-PCR of the TCR CDR3. MiXCR, run by TCRdb on the multiplex PCR reads, gives a single entry per CDR3 protein. The sample has under 250,000 distinct CDR3 sequences; roughly a quarter are singletons. Germline values: CDR1 SEHNR, CDR2 FQNEAQ (reference sequence). This CDR3 is built from 14 residues. V was cut by 2 bases and J by 4 bases, with 11 bases left in between. For ophthalmopathy patients, the Clinical Activity Score was at least 3 and the NOSPECS grade at least 4; duration was under 3 months. The authors took PBMCs from 10 ml fresh peripheral blood. Study observations and caveats: Most thyroid-expanded clonotypes above 0.001 were also found in blood.

The clonotype was recovered from a woman in her thirties or forties with Graves' ophthalmopathy. The chain carries TRBV7-9 and TRBJ2-5; D may be TRBD2 (5 bases). Material for sequencing was blood. This CDR3 is CASSLPLAGETQYF. CDR3 bases: TGTGCCAGCAGCTTACCCCTAGCCGGAGAGACCCAGTACTTC. Drawing the rest from reference TRBV7-9 and TRBJ2-5, the complete variable domain is DTGVSQNPRHKITKRGQNVTFRCDPISEHNRLYWYRQTLGQGPEFLTYFQNEAQLEKSRLLSDRFSAERPKGSFSTLEIQRTEQGDSAMYLCASSLPLAGETQYFGPGTRLLVL.